Below, 17 T cell receptor beta chains from the same sample are listed, as sequenced in a study of cytomegalovirus exposure and HLA in healthy donors. PCR primers comprised 60 Vbeta and 13 Jbeta primers. TCRdb keeps only in-frame clones here, not all; method: immunoSEQ multiplex PCR. The sample lists 180,000 or so clones; over 75% were seen once. Input material: PBMCs. The receptors come from a man aged 45-60 years in good health and CMV-seropositive.

This chain joins TRBV6-6 and TRBJ2-2, with D hard to call. The CDR3 has 13 amino acids. Germline V CDR1 and CDR2: MNHNY, SVGAGI (reference sequence). The V end lost 5 bases, the J end lost 4 bases, and 8 bases lay between the germline ends. The CDR3 region is CASSGIATGELFF. CDR3 bases: TGTGCCAGCAGTGGCATTGCCACCGGGGAGCTGTTTTTT.

The chain is built from TRBV5-1 and TRBJ2-2; no clear D gene. This CDR3 has 13 residues. V lost 5 bases and J lost 4, with 9 bases in between. CDR1 is SGHRS, CDR2 YFSETQ, per germline. The CDR3 nucleotides read TGCGCCAGCAGGGTAACTCCCACCGGGGAGCTGTTTTTT. This sequence encodes CASRVTPTGELFF.

The chain has TRBV28 and TRBJ2-7, with a tentative D call TRBD1 (5 bases). V lost 2 bases, J lost 3 bases, and 11 bases lay in between. Germline V CDR1 and CDR2: MDHEN, SYDVKM. CDR3 length equals 14 residues. Written as DNA, the CDR3 is TGTGCCAGCAGTTTACCGGACAACCACTACGAGCAGTACTTC. Translated, it gives CASSLPDNHYEQYF.

CDR3 bases: TGTGCCATCAGTGAGTCCCCGAACTACGAGCAGTACGTC. Protein: CAISESPNYEQYV. V gene TRBV10-3 combines with J gene TRBJ2-7; D is undetermined. The ends were cut back, 0 bases at V and 3 bases at J, with 6 bases in the middle. This CDR3 contains 13 residues. Germline V lookup: CDR1 ENHRY, CDR2 SYGVKD.

The rearrangement links TRBV19 to TRBJ1-2; no definite D call. Germline CDR1 reads LNHDA; CDR2 reads SQIVND (reference sequence). The CDR3 contains 13 residues. V was cut by 3 bases and J by 3 bases, with 8 bases left in between. CDR3 protein: CASSITGDYGYTF. CDR3 DNA sequence: TGTGCCAGTAGTATTACGGGTGACTATGGCTACACCTTC.

This clone showed up just once. This rearrangement joins TRBV9 to TRBJ1-2; the D gene is possibly TRBD1 (5 bases). The germline V gene has CDR1 SGDLS and CDR2 YYNGEE. The CDR3 sequence is 14 residues long. V lost 4 bases, J lost 5 bases, and 15 bases lay in between. CDR3 sequence reads: CASSPSLQAYGYTF. CDR3 nucleotide sequence: TGTGCCAGCAGCCCCTCCTTACAGGCGTATGGCTACACCTTC.

The CDR3 spells CAISDGEWTEAFF. The CDR3 region has the DNA TGTGCCATCAGTGACGGGGAGTGGACTGAAGCTTTCTTT. J is TRBJ1-1 and V is TRBV10-3, with D hard to call. Germline V lookup: CDR1 ENHRY, CDR2 SYGVKD. The V end lost 3 bases, the J end lost 5 bases, and 10 bases lay between the germline ends. The CDR3 extends over 13 amino acids.

This clone came up a few times. The chain employs TRBV5-1 and TRBJ1-1; the D is unclear. The CDR3 has 16 amino acids. Looked up from germline, CDR1 is SGHRS and CDR2 is YFSETQ. Trimming left V 3 bases short and J 0 bases short, with 15 bases between. The CDR3 sequence: CASSSAAVQLNTEAFF. The DNA of the CDR3 is TGCGCCAGCAGCTCCGCGGCCGTGCAGTTGAACACTGAAGCTTTCTTT.

V is TRBV11-1 and J is TRBJ2-1, with D unclear. The CDR3 extends over 16 amino acids. V shed 2 bases and J shed 4 bases, with 15 bases lying between them. CDR1 SGHAT and CDR2 FQDESV come from the germline V gene (reference sequence). DNA of the CDR3: TGTGCCAGCAGCTTATGGTACAGCATAACTTACAATGAGCAGTTCTTC. The encoded protein is CASSLWYSITYNEQFF. The full variable domain, rest sourced from reference TRBV11-1 and TRBJ2-1, is EAEVAQSPRYKITEKSQAVAFWCDPISGHATLYWYRQILGQGPELLVQFQDESVVDDSQLPKDRFSAERLKGVDSTLKIQPAELGDSAMYLCASSLWYSITYNEQFFGPGTRLTVL.

V gene TRBV6-5 combines with J gene TRBJ1-1, with D maybe TRBD1 (6 bases). The CDR3 has 15 residues. Between the trimmed V and J ends, which lost 0 bases and 1 base, there was a span of 9 bases. Germline V gene data show CDR1 as MNHEY and CDR2 as SVGAGI. As DNA, the CDR3 is TGTGCCAGCAGTTACTCGGCAGGGGCGAACACTGAAGCTTTCTTT. Translating it yields CASSYSAGANTEAFF.

This clone was counted once. The rearrangement uses TRBV6-1 and TRBJ2-1, with D maybe TRBD1 (6 bases). V was clipped by 3 bases and J by 5 bases, with 14 bases between them. This CDR3 spans 15 amino acids. Germline lookup yields CDR1 MNHNS and CDR2 SASEGT. CDR3 residues: CASSDRGQGHNEQFF. The CDR3 region has the DNA TGTGCCAGCAGTGACAGGGGTCAGGGCCACAATGAGCAGTTCTTC.

The gene calls are TRBV4-3 and TRBJ2-7, with D unresolved. Trimming took 1 base from V and 2 from J, leaving 12 bases between them. Germline values: CDR1 LGHNA, CDR2 YSLEER. The CDR3 runs 15 residues. CDR3 protein: CASSQAPSSPYEQYF. The CDR3 coding sequence is TGCGCCAGCAGCCAAGCCCCTAGTTCCCCCTACGAGCAGTACTTC.

The rearrangement uses TRBV6-4 and TRBJ2-7; weak D call: TRBD2 (7 bases). V was cut by 9 bases and J by 5 bases, with 11 bases left in between. The length of the CDR3 is 11 residues. Germline assignment: CDR1 MRHNA and CDR2 SNTAGT. The CDR3 nucleotides read TGTGCCAGGGGGGGGCCCCACGAGCAGTACGTC. Its translation: CARGGPHEQYV.

This clone was observed once. The chain recombines TRBV2 with TRBJ2-7; a possible D gene is TRBD1 (5 bases). The V end was cut by 5 bases, the J end by 5 bases, with 10 bases between. The CDR3 covers 12 residues. The germline gives CDR1 SNHLY, CDR2 FYNNEI. CDR3 protein: CASSRAGNEQYF. CDR3 DNA: TGTGCCAGCAGTAGGGCAGGGAACGAGCAGTACTTC.

The CDR3 DNA is TGTGCCAGCAGTTTGACAGGGGGTAGCGATGAGCAGTTCTTC. As protein: CASSLTGGSDEQFF. The rearrangement links TRBV2 to TRBJ2-1; 9 positions agree with TRBD1. The trim removed 5 bases at V and 8 bases at J, leaving 7 bases unmatched. The CDR3 spans 14 residues. Germline values: CDR1 SNHLY, CDR2 FYNNEI.

The chain couples TRBV5-5 to TRBJ1-2; 10 nucleotides align to TRBD1. The CDR3 totals 16 residues. V shed 3 bases and J 3 bases; nucleotides not matched to a gene: 8. In germline, CDR1 is SGHKS, CDR2 YYEKEE (reference sequence). The CDR3 nucleotides are TGTGCCAGCAGCTCCCGGGACAGGGGAGAATACTATGGCTACACCTTC. It encodes CASSSRDRGEYYGYTF.

This chain joins TRBV18 and TRBJ1-1, with 8 bases aligning to TRBD1. The CDR3 loop spans 17 amino acids. The trim removed 4 bases at V and 3 bases at J, leaving 13 bases unmatched. Germline lookup yields CDR1 KGHSH and CDR2 LQKENI. CDR3 sequence: CASSRPGQVGSDTEAFF. CDR3 coding DNA: TGTGCCAGCTCACGACCGGGACAGGTGGGATCTGACACTGAAGCTTTCTTT.